This T cell receptor (beta chain) appears in the sequencing data of a study of cytomegalovirus exposure and HLA in healthy donors. CDR3 size: 15 residues. CDR1 is SGHTA and CDR2 is FQGNSA in the germline V gene. Note on this clone: One end of the junction is discordant with germline, which a read error may explain.

Here immunoSEQ multiplex PCR was the method, and the copy in TCRdb shows in-frame clones only, minus some. The table records over 200,000 clones, 65% to 85% of them present only once. Material: PBMCs. This chain joins TRBV7-2 and TRBJ2-1; 8 nucleotides align to TRBD2. The TCR originated in a woman aged 25-40 years in good health and CMV-seropositive. CDR3 nucleotide sequence: TGTGCCAGCAGTTTAGCGGGATTAGCCTACAATGAGCAGTTCTTC. It specifies CASSLAGLAYNEQFF.